In its sample, the clone carrying this T cell receptor (beta chain) was seen many times. Its antigen remains unidentified. Germline V gene sequence: CDR1 SGHTA, CDR2 FQGNSA. Between the trimmed V and J ends, which lost 7 bases and 10 bases, there was a span of 14 bases. CDR3 length: 13 amino acids. Libraries from sorted cells used roughly 960,000 T cells (CD4+ or CD8+). MiXCR was run by TCRdb on the 5' RACE reads, yielding one entry per CDR3 protein. The sample contains tens of thousands of distinct CDR3 sequences, approximately 5.2% of which appear only once. These data belong to a study of neurological immune-mediated disorders. Study-wide points: The greatest TCR clonal expansion occurred in HTLV-1-associated myelopathy and the least in multiple sclerosis, which fell below healthy controls.

The sequence derives from a woman aged 45-65 years in good health. Material: CD4+ T cells from blood. V usage is TRBV7-2 and J usage is TRBJ1-6, with D maybe TRBD1 (5 bases). CDR3 in amino acids: CASTLGTVSPLHF. CDR3 DNA sequence: TGTGCCAGCACCTTGGGGACCGTCTCACCCCTCCACTTT.